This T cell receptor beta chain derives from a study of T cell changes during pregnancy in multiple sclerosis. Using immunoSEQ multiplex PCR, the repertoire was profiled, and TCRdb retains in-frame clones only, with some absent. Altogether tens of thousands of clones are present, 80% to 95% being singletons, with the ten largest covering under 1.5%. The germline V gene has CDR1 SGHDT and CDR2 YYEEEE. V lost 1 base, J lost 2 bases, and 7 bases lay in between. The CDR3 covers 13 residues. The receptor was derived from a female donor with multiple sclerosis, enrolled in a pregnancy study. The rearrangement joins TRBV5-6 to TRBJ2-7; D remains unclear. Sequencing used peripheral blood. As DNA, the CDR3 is TGTGCCAGCAGCTTGAGTACTACCTACGAGCAGTACTTC. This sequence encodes CASSLSTTYEQYF. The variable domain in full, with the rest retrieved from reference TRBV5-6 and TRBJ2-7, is DAGVTQSPTHLIKTRGQQVTLRCSPKSGHDTVSWYQQALGQGPQFIFQYYEEEERQRGNFPDRFSGHQFPNYSSELNVNALLLGDSALYLCASSLSTTYEQYFGPGTRLTVT.